This entry describes one T cell receptor (beta chain). The target antigen is unknown. Pooled together were second doses at about 4 or about 12 weeks. The data derive from a study of T cell responses to AZD1222 COVID-19 vaccine. Notes on the study in general: Spike-specific TCR breadth and depth grew following two AZD1222 doses. In a largely white British group with more females than males, clonal diversity was possibly underestimated. Reportedly, close to half of spike-specific TCRs are directed against unmutated variant regions.

The protocol was immunoSEQ multiplex PCR, while the TCRdb copy is restricted to in-frame clones and leaves out a portion. The sample consists of approximately 130,000 clones, about nine tenths of them appearing once. Source: peripheral blood, taken 28 days after the second AZD1222 dose. This sequence originates from an adult who received the AZD1222 COVID-19 vaccine.

The CDR3: CASSPGRQPPLHF. DNA of the CDR3: TGTGCCAGCAGCCCCGGACGGCAACCACCCCTCCACTTT. The chain employs TRBV11-2 and TRBJ1-6; D gene ambiguous. This CDR3 is built from 13 residues. Germline CDR1 SGHAT, CDR2 FQNNGV. The V gene lost 5 bases and the J gene lost 11 bases, with 13 bases spanning the gap.